This TCR beta chain was sequenced for a study of regulatory T cells in long-lasting Graves disease. Both iRepertoire HTBI primers and Arm-PCR of CDR3 regions were used to build the TCR beta libraries. In the original processing: About 60 TRBV and about 14 TRBJ segments were identified across samples. One entry per CDR3 protein, called by TCRdb with MiXCR from the multiplex PCR reads. The V and J calls were determined by TCRdb, not by the authors. In the table there are over 350,000 distinct CDR3 sequences, approximately 14% of which are singletons. This clonotype was detected ten times or more. Time point described: newly diagnosed GD, antithyroid drugs for less than 3 months. From PBMCs, RNA was extracted and then used to make the TCR library. This same sample was also part of a study on T cells in Graves' hyperthyroidism and ophthalmopathy.

The sample consisted of peripheral blood mononuclear cells (PBMCs), taken at new diagnosis, from a patient treated with antithyroid drugs. This receptor was identified in a woman aged 45 to 65 with Graves disease.

The CDR3 DNA reads as TGTGCCTGCAGAGAACCTTCTTACGAGCAGTACTTC. It codes for CACREPSYEQYF. The chain recombines TRBV30 with TRBJ2-7; D remains ambiguous. The CDR3 runs 12 residues. Trimming cost V 6 bases and J 4 bases, with 13 bases left between them. Germline-derived CDR1 and CDR2 are GTSNPN and SVGIG (reference sequence).